These 3 T cell receptor beta chains originate from one sample sequenced in a study of molecular identifiers for immune sequencing clone quantification. TCRdb independently ran MiXCR on the PCR reads; one entry per CDR3 protein. Here the sample spans around 300,000 distinct CDR3 sequences, roughly 23% being singletons. Sequencing input: naive CD8+ T cells from blood, with Jurkat cell RNA spiked in. Subset indicated: FACS-sorted CD8+CD4-CCR7+CD45RA+ naive T cells. The receptor set was obtained from a human donor in good health. Some libraries in this study had Jurkat cell RNA spiked in.

This clonotype was detected many times. The rearrangement uses TRBV5-4 and TRBJ2-3; 13 bases are a match to TRBD2. The V gene end was trimmed by 4 bases and the J gene end by 2 bases; junction bases not matched to a gene: 4. Germline V gene sequence: CDR1 SGHNT, CDR2 YYREEE (reference sequence). This CDR3 has 16 residues. CDR3 in DNA: TGTGCCAGCAGCCAAGGACTAGCGGGGGACACAGATACGCAGTATTTT. Residues: CASSQGLAGDTDTQYF.

A few counts support this clonotype. This chain links TRBV13 with TRBJ2-2, with D perhaps being TRBD1 or TRBD2 (5 bases each). Germline V CDR1 and CDR2: PRHDT, FYEKMQ (reference sequence). The ends were cut back, 8 bases at V and 4 bases at J, with 11 bases in the middle. The CDR3 is made up of 13 amino acids. The CDR3 spells CASVDGGTGELFF. Here the CDR3 DNA reads TGTGCCAGCGTCGATGGGGGCACCGGGGAGCTGTTTTTT.

This clonotype was observed many times. This sequence joins TRBV29-1 and TRBJ1-1; D perhaps matches TRBD1 (5 bases). The CDR3 contains 12 residues. From germline, CDR1 is SQVTM and CDR2 ANQGSEA. Trimming pared 6 bases from V and 7 bases from J, leaving 15 bases between. The CDR3 reads CSVLLDTGEAFF. The CDR3, as DNA: TGCAGCGTCCTACTTGACACAGGTGAAGCTTTCTTT. The entire variable domain, with the rest obtained from reference TRBV29-1 and TRBJ1-1, is as follows: SAVISQKPSRDICQRGTSLTIQCQVDSQVTMMFWYRQQPGQSLTLIATANQGSEATYESGFVIDKFPISRPNLTFSTLTVSNMSPEDSSIYLCSVLLDTGEAFFGQGTRLTVV.